These 21 T cell receptor beta chains originate from one sample sequenced in a study of long-term antiretroviral therapy in people with HIV. Sequencing relied on immunoSEQ assay v3.0, run at survey level. TCRdb keeps only in-frame clones here, not all; method: immunoSEQ multiplex PCR. The sample yields more than 20,000 clones, around four fifths seen once. The sample here was unsorted PBMCs, taken roughly 4 years after starting antiretroviral therapy. The receptors were gathered from a man younger than 35 with HIV.

The chain is built from TRBV27 and TRBJ2-1; D perhaps matches TRBD2 (7 bases). The CDR3 extends over 13 amino acids. V dropped 7 bases and J dropped 8 bases, with 15 bases sitting between them. Germline CDR1 reads MNHEY; CDR2 reads SMNVEV (reference sequence). The CDR3 sequence: CASIGRGGDEQFF. Here the CDR3 DNA reads TGTGCCAGCATCGGAAGGGGGGGGGATGAGCAGTTCTTC.

This chain links TRBV2 with TRBJ1-1; no clear D gene. CDR1 and CDR2 from the germline V gene are SNHLY and FYNNEI. The length of the CDR3 is 15 residues. V gave up 5 bases and J gave up 1 base, with 14 bases separating them. CDR3 in amino acids: CASSPEGAGNTEAFF. In DNA, the CDR3 is TGTGCCAGCAGTCCCGAGGGAGCTGGGAACACTGAAGCTTTCTTT.

The rearrangement joins TRBV9 to TRBJ1-2, with D maybe TRBD1 (6 bases). Germline CDR1 and CDR2: SGDLS and YYNGEE. Trimming took off 8 bases at V and 2 bases at J, with 10 bases between the two ends. This CDR3 spans 12 amino acids. CDR3 amino acids: CASSDRNYGYTF. For the CDR3, the DNA is TGTGCCAGTTCAGACAGGAACTATGGCTACACCTTC.

This clone was counted only a few times. This chain's CDR3 is CASVLRTGTDYGYTF. For the CDR3, the DNA is TGTGCCAGCGTGCTCCGGACAGGGACCGACTATGGCTACACCTTC. This chain uses TRBV27 with TRBJ1-2; 8 nucleotides align to TRBD1. Germline V gives CDR1 MNHEY, CDR2 SMNVEV (reference sequence). V trimming: 8 bases; J trimming: 3 bases; junction bases outside the gene matches: 11. This CDR3 region has 15 residues.

The rearrangement uses TRBV5-4 and TRBJ1-1; 9 bases align to TRBD1. This CDR3 has 15 amino acids. V lost 1 base, J lost 4 bases, and 5 bases stayed unmatched. Germline CDR1 and CDR2: SGHNT and YYREEE (reference sequence). The CDR3 region has the DNA TGTGCCAGCAGCTTGAAGACAGGGGGGTTCACTGAAGCTTTCTTT. This gives the protein CASSLKTGGFTEAFF.

V gene TRBV10-3 combines with J gene TRBJ1-4, with a tentative D call TRBD1 (6 bases). Germline V lookup: CDR1 ENHRY, CDR2 SYGVKD. Trimming took 6 bases from V and 0 from J, leaving 11 bases between them. The CDR3 has 15 residues. The CDR3 region is CAISRGGATNEKLFF. For the CDR3, the DNA is TGTGCCATCAGCCGAGGGGGTGCAACTAATGAAAAACTGTTTTTT.

The chain recombines TRBV11-2 with TRBJ1-2, with no clear D. CDR1 is SGHAT and CDR2 is FQNNGV in the germline V gene. CDR3 length equals 14 residues. Trimming removed 5 bases from V and 3 bases from J, with 13 bases in between. For the CDR3, the DNA is TGTGCCAGCAGCCAAATGGTGGGCGACTATGGCTACACCTTC. Its translation is CASSQMVGDYGYTF. Using reference TRBV11-2 and TRBJ1-2 for the parts outside the CDR3, the full variable domain is EAGVAQSPRYKIIEKRQSVAFWCNPISGHATLYWYQQILGQGPKLLIQFQNNGVVDDSQLPKDRFSAERLKGVDSTLKIQPAKLEDSAVYLCASSQMVGDYGYTFGSGTRLTVV.

The chain is built from TRBV30 and TRBJ2-7, with D hard to call. V lost 0 bases, J lost 1 base, and 7 bases lay in between. This CDR3 region has 13 residues. From germline, CDR1 is GTSNPN and CDR2 SVGIG (reference sequence). In DNA, the CDR3 is TGTGCCTGGAGTGTTCTACGGTCCTACGAGCAGTACTTC. Translating it yields CAWSVLRSYEQYF.

This chain links TRBV7-8 with TRBJ1-4, with a tentative D call TRBD1 (5 bases). V gave up 6 bases and J gave up 10 bases, with 18 bases separating them. The CDR3 runs to 14 residues. Germline CDR1 SGHVS, CDR2 FQNEAQ. This CDR3 reads CASSPRVADGKLFF. CDR3 nucleotides: TGTGCCAGCAGTCCCAGGGTGGCAGACGGAAAACTGTTTTTT.

The CDR3 sequence is CASSFPPDTQYF. The CDR3 coding sequence is TGTGCCAGCAGCTTTCCCCCAGATACGCAGTATTTT. The chain combines TRBV7-9 with TRBJ2-3; D is ambiguous. This CDR3 spans 12 amino acids. V was shortened by 3 bases and J by 4 bases, with 5 bases between the two germline ends. In germline, CDR1 is SEHNR, CDR2 FQNEAQ (reference sequence).

This clone was observed a single time. This chain uses TRBV4-2 with TRBJ2-5, with D possibly TRBD2 on 5 matching bases. The germline gives CDR1 LGHNA, CDR2 YNFKEQ. The CDR3 is 15 residues long. Deletions cut 1 base from V and 5 bases from J, with 14 bases between. CDR3 region: CASSQGSLASETQYF. CDR3 DNA: TGTGCCAGCAGCCAAGGTTCTTTAGCGAGCGAGACCCAGTACTTC.

This clone was counted once. This chain uses TRBV28 with TRBJ1-5, with a possible D match to TRBD1 (6 bases). Germline V gene data show CDR1 as MDHEN and CDR2 as SYDVKM. Trimming left V 6 bases short and J 8 bases short, with 20 bases between. The CDR3 is made up of 15 amino acids. In DNA form, the CDR3 reads TGTGCCAGCAGCCGGGACCTCGGACAGTTCAAGCCCCAGCATTTT. Protein product: CASSRDLGQFKPQHF.

The rearrangement joins TRBV28 to TRBJ2-5; D gene uncertain. The CDR3 covers 11 residues. The germline V and J ends were trimmed by 2 bases and 4 bases, with 2 bases remaining between them. Germline lookup yields CDR1 MDHEN and CDR2 SYDVKM. The CDR3 bases are TGTGCCAGCAGTTTAATAGAGACCCAGTACTTC. This sequence encodes CASSLIETQYF. The whole variable domain, filled in from reference TRBV28 and TRBJ2-5, reads DVKVTQSSRYLVKRTGEKVFLECVQDMDHENMFWYRQDPGLGLRLIYFSYDVKMKEKGDIPEGYSVSREKKERFSLILESASTNQTSMYLCASSLIETQYFGPGTRLLVL.

This chain connects TRBV7-9 to TRBJ1-5; 10 bases match TRBD1. The CDR3 length is 16 residues. CDR1 SEHNR and CDR2 FQNEAQ come from the germline V gene (reference sequence). V lost 0 bases to trimming and J lost 2 bases; unmatched junction nucleotides: 1. CDR3 DNA sequence: TGTGCCAGCAGCTTAGCGACAGGGGGCGGCAATCAGCCCCAGCATTTT. It specifies CASSLATGGGNQPQHF.

This chain links TRBV2 with TRBJ1-5; TRBD1 matches 7 bases. V lost 6 bases to trimming and J lost 3 bases; unmatched junction nucleotides: 2. Germline V gene lookup returns CDR1 SNHLY and CDR2 FYNNEI. The CDR3 is made up of 13 amino acids. For the CDR3, the DNA is TGTGCCAGCAGGACAGGGCTCAATCAGCCCCAGCATTTT. Translated: CASRTGLNQPQHF.

The J gene is TRBJ2-6, the V gene TRBV28, with 7 bases that match TRBD2. Germline CDR1 and CDR2: MDHEN and SYDVKM. The CDR3 runs 15 residues. V lost 5 bases, J lost 0 bases, and 1 base stayed unmatched. In DNA form, the CDR3 reads TGTGCCAGCAGTCCGGGGGGCTCTGGGGCCAACGTCCTGACTTTC. It translates to CASSPGGSGANVLTF.

V usage is TRBV5-1 and J usage is TRBJ1-1; D might be TRBD1 (5 bases). The germline V gene encodes CDR1 SGHRS and CDR2 YFSETQ. Trimming removed 8 bases at V and 2 bases at J, with 13 bases between. The CDR3 has 13 residues. The CDR3 DNA is TGCGCCAGTAGGAGTTGGGGCAACACTGAAGCTTTCTTT. Its protein product is CASRSWGNTEAFF.

The chain recombines TRBV9 with TRBJ2-5, with D perhaps matching TRBD2 (6 bases). V was clipped by 5 bases and J by 1 base, with 21 bases between them. There are 17 residues in the CDR3. CDR1 is SGDLS, CDR2 YYNGEE, per germline. CDR3 nucleotide sequence: TGTGCCAGCAGTGGGGGGTATGGCCAAGACCTCCAAGAGACCCAGTACTTC. The encoded protein is CASSGGYGQDLQETQYF.

The rearrangement joins TRBV10-3 to TRBJ2-1; D gene ambiguous. The CDR3 consists of 13 residues. Germline lookup yields CDR1 ENHRY and CDR2 SYGVKD. Trimming removed 7 bases at V and 0 bases at J, with 7 bases between. This chain's CDR3 is CAIKGPSYNEQFF. CDR3 coding DNA: TGTGCCATCAAAGGACCCTCCTACAATGAGCAGTTCTTC.

The chain carries TRBV5-6 and TRBJ2-3; unclear D gene. The CDR3 runs to 11 residues. Germline loops: CDR1 SGHDT, CDR2 YYEEEE. V was shortened by 3 bases and J by 2 bases, with 1 base between the two germline ends. In nucleotides, the CDR3 is TGTGCCAGCAGCTCCACAGATACGCAGTATTTT. Translation gives CASSSTDTQYF.

The chain employs TRBV6-6 and TRBJ1-1; no reliable D call. The CDR3 covers 12 residues. Trimming removed 4 bases from V and 7 bases from J, with 10 bases in between. Germline CDR1 MNHNY, CDR2 SVGAGI (reference sequence). The CDR3: CASSSPGLEAFF. The CDR3 nucleotides read TGTGCCAGCAGTTCACCGGGCCTTGAAGCTTTCTTT.